These 6 T cell receptor beta chains came from one sample sequenced in a study of T cells after yellow fever vaccination. Each CDR3 protein gets one entry after TCRdb re-called the 5' RACE reads with MiXCR. The repertoire holds around 63,000 distinct CDR3 sequences, with 6.5% to 9% as singletons. Sequences were derived from CD8+ T cells sorted from PBMCs, sampled 15 days after the yellow fever booster vaccination. These receptors were collected from a man aged 25-45 years who received the YFV17D yellow fever vaccine.

The chain combines TRBV27 with TRBJ1-5; D might be TRBD1 (6 bases). Trimming cost V 5 bases and J 6 bases, with 14 bases left between them. The germline gives CDR1 MNHEY, CDR2 SMNVEV (reference sequence). The CDR3 has 14 amino acids. The CDR3 DNA reads as TGTGCCAGCAGTCTAGGGGGGTTAAGTCAGCCCCAGCATTTT. Encoded protein: CASSLGGLSQPQHF.

This clonotype came up a few times. The rearrangement joins TRBV9 to TRBJ2-1, with 14 positions matching TRBD2. This CDR3 contains 14 residues. V dropped 7 bases and J dropped 7; count of bases not matched to a gene: 4. Germline CDR1 and CDR2: SGDLS and YYNGEE. CDR3 DNA sequence: TGTGCCAGCGGAGGGACTAGCGGGAGAAATGAGCAGTTCTTC. This sequence encodes CASGGTSGRNEQFF.

The chain uses TRBV6-2 or TRBV6-3 and TRBJ2-1, with D possibly matching TRBD1 (6 bases). Trimming took 0 bases from V and 0 from J, leaving 9 bases between them. The CDR3 consists of 16 residues. Looked up from germline, CDR1 is MNHEY and CDR2 is SVGEGT. As DNA, the CDR3 is TGTGCCAGCAGTTACTCGGGGGCGGACTCCTACAATGAGCAGTTCTTC. Protein product: CASSYSGADSYNEQFF.

As concerns this clonotype: Germline is not matched at one junction end, which may reflect a read error. This sequence joins TRBV3-1 and TRBJ2-1; D uncertain. The CDR3 sequence is 15 residues long. Germline V gene lookup returns CDR1 LGHDT and CDR2 YNNKEL (reference sequence). The CDR3 sequence: CASCQDPESYNEQFF. In nucleotides, the CDR3 is TGTGCCAGCTGCCAAGATCCCGAGTCCTACAATGAGCAGTTCTTC.

This clonotype was recorded a few times. This rearrangement joins TRBV28 to TRBJ1-5, with D uncertain. The CDR3 runs to 13 residues. The germline CDR1 and CDR2 sequences are MDHEN and SYDVKM. The ends were cut back, 6 bases at V and 5 bases at J, with 11 bases in the middle. CDR3 in amino acids: CASRLVVHQPQHF. DNA of the CDR3: TGTGCCAGCAGGTTGGTGGTCCATCAGCCCCAGCATTTT.

Ten or more counts support this clonotype. V is TRBV27 and J is TRBJ2-5; D possibly corresponds to TRBD1 (5 bases). Trimming removed 1 base at V and 3 bases at J, with 6 bases between. The CDR3 consists of 13 residues. CDR1 and CDR2 (germline): MNHEY, SMNVEV (reference sequence). The CDR3 loop is CASSLLGEETQYF. The CDR3 DNA reads as TGTGCCAGCAGTTTATTAGGGGAAGAGACCCAGTACTTC.